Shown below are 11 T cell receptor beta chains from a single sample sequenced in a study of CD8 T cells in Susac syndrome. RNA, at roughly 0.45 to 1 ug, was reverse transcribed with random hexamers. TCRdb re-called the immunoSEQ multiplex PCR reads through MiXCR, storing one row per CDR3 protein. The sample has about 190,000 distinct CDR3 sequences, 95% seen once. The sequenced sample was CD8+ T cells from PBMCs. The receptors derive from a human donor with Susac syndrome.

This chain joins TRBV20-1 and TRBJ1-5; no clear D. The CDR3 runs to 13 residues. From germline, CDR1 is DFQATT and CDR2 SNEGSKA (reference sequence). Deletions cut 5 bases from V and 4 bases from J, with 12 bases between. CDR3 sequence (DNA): TGCAGTGCTTCGCGGACGGGGAATCAGCCCCAGCATTTT. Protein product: CSASRTGNQPQHF.

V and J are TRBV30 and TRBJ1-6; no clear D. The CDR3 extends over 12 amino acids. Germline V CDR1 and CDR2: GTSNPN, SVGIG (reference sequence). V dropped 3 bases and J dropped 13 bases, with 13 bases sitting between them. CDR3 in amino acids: CAWRSVYGPLHF. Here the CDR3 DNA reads TGTGCCTGGAGATCCGTTTACGGGCCCCTCCACTTT.

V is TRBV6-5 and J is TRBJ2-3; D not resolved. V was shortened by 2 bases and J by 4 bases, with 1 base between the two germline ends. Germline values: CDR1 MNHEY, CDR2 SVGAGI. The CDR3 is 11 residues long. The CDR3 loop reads CASSYADTQYF. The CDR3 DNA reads TGTGCCAGCAGTTACGCAGATACGCAGTATTTT.

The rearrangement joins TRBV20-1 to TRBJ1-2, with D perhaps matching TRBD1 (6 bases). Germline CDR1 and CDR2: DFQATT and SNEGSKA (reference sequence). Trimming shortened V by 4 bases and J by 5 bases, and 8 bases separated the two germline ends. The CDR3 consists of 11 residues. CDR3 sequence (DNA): TGCAGTGCTATGACAGGTTATGGCTACACCTTC. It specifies CSAMTGYGYTF.

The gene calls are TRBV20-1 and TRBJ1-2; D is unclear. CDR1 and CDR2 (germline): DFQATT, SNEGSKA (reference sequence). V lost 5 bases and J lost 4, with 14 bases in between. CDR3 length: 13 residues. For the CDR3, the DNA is TGCAGTGCTCACGACATCACTACCTATGGCTACACCTTC. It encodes CSAHDITTYGYTF.

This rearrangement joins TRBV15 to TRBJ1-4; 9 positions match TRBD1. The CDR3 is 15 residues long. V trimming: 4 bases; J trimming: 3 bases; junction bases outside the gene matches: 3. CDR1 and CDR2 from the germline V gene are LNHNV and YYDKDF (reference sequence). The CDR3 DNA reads TGTGCCACCAGCACTGGGACAGGGCCTAATGAAAAACTGTTTTTT. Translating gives CATSTGTGPNEKLFF.

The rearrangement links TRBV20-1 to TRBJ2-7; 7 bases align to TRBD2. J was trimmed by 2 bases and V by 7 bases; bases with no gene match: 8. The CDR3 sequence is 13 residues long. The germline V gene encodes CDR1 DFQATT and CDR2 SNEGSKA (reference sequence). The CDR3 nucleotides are TGCAGTGGTGAGGGAGGGGTAACCTACGAGCAGTACTTC. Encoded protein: CSGEGGVTYEQYF.

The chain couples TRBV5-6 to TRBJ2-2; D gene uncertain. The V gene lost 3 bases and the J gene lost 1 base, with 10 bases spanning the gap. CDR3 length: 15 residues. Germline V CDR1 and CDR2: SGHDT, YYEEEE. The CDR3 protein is CASSSAVKNTGELFF. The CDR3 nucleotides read TGTGCCAGCAGCTCGGCCGTCAAGAACACCGGGGAGCTGTTTTTT.

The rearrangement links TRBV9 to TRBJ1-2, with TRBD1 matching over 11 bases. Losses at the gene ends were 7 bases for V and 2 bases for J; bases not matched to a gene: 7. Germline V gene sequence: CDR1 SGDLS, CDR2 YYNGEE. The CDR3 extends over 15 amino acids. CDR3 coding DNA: TGTGCCAGCCTGGGGGGACAGGGGGACAACTATGGCTACACCTTC. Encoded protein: CASLGGQGDNYGYTF.

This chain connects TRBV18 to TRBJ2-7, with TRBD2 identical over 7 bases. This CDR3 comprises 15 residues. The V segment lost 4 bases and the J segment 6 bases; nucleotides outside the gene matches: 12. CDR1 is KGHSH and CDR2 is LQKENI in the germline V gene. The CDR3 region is CASSRTVGGDPEQYF. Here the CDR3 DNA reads TGTGCCAGCTCACGAACCGTGGGAGGGGATCCCGAGCAGTACTTC.

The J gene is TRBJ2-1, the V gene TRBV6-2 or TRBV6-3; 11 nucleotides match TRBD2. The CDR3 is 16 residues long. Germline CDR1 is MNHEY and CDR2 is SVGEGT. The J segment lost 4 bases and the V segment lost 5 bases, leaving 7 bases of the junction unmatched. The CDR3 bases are TGTGCCAGCAGTGACCGACTAGCGGGATCGTACAATGAGCAGTTCTTC. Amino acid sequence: CASSDRLAGSYNEQFF.